This record concerns one T cell receptor beta chain sequence. Its cognate antigen is unknown. The data are from a study of memory CD4+ T cells and cytomegalovirus serostatus. The V segment lost 6 bases and the J segment 6 bases; nucleotides outside the gene matches: 12. CDR3 length equals 15 residues. The germline CDR1 and CDR2 sequences are SGHRS and YFSETQ. Overall study results and limits: Each of approximately 73 CMV-associated TCRbeta sequences occurred in one to five individuals. Median bootstrapped AUC for CMV status was approximately 0.96 originally, 0.9 to 0.93 US-trained.

Single viable CD3+CD4+CD8-CD45RO+ cells were sorted as the memory CD4+ T cells. Total CD4+ T cells were enriched by CD4 positive selection. Original data processing: After removing out-of-frame reads, 2 million to 2.5 million distinct TCRbeta sequences remained. Assay: immunoSEQ multiplex PCR; the TCRdb copy retains only in-frame clones and omits some. For V, J and clone size, that table is used; D and trimming come from the DNA. The table shows tens of thousands of clones, with roughly 84% occurring only once. The sequencing input was memory CD4+ T cells from blood. This chain connects TRBV5-1 to TRBJ2-7; 10 bases match TRBD2. The origin of this receptor is an adult in good health and CMV-seronegative. Some clones in this sample may be carry-over from other donors' samples. The CDR3 DNA follows: TGCGCCAGCACCAAAGAAGCGGGAGGGCCGGGCGAGCAGTACTTC. Translation: CASTKEAGGPGEQYF.